This T cell receptor (beta chain) derives from a study of blood T cells in healthy people across ages. Comments on this clonotype: Its cognate antigen is unknown.

The authors ran a second PCR of 7 to 11 cycles using a sample-barcoded 5' primer and a J-beta primer mix. Each CDR3 protein gets one entry after TCRdb re-called the 5' RACE reads with MiXCR. The sample includes some 710,000 distinct CDR3 sequences, 20% to 25% seen only once; the top ten take about 22%. The study's findings and limits: Naive T cell percentage and TCR beta diversity correlated strongly. Researchers said unsorted PBMCs prevented a conclusive naive versus antigen-experienced comparison.

This sequence originates from a man in his 70s in good health. Sequencing was done on a sample of blood.

CDR3 protein: CASSDTRGRLYEQYF. The CDR3, as DNA: TGTGCCAGCAGTGACACGAGGGGTAGACTCTACGAGCAGTACTTC. The chain carries TRBV25-1 and TRBJ2-5, with D perhaps given as TRBD1 or TRBD2 (5 bases each). The J call may not be correct, given that the DNA end is closer to TRBJ2-7. The CDR3 contains 15 residues. The germline gives CDR1 MGHDK, CDR2 SYGVNS.